Shown below are 30 T cell receptor beta chains from a single sample sequenced in a study of cytomegalovirus exposure and HLA in healthy donors. 13 Jbeta primers and 60 Vbeta primers were used for the PCR. Produced via immunoSEQ multiplex PCR; TCRdb's table is partial and in-frame only. The sample has about 100,000 clones, around 57% seen once. Sequencing was done on a sample of PBMCs. The receptors were sampled from a human donor in good health.

This clone has just a few counts. V usage is TRBV30 and J usage is TRBJ1-4; 7 bases fit TRBD1. From germline, CDR1 is GTSNPN and CDR2 SVGIG (reference sequence). J was trimmed by 8 bases and V by 8 bases; bases with no gene match: 8. The CDR3 has 12 amino acids. Here the CDR3 reads CAQQGLGEKLFF. As DNA, the CDR3 is TGTGCCCAACAGGGGTTGGGAGAAAAACTGTTTTTT.

The chain links TRBV5-8 to TRBJ1-1, with a weak D call TRBD1 (5 bases). V lost 4 bases to trimming and J lost 1 base, with 8 bases between them. This CDR3 spans 13 amino acids. CDR1 SGHTS and CDR2 YDEGEE come from the germline V gene. The chain's CDR3 is CASSVQENTEAFF. CDR3 DNA sequence: TGTGCCAGCAGCGTACAGGAGAACACTGAAGCTTTCTTT.

This clone showed up just a few times. The chain is built from TRBV14 and TRBJ2-7; TRBD2 aligns across 7 bases. Germline CDR1 and CDR2: SGHDN and FVKESK. The trim removed 6 bases at V and 0 bases at J, leaving 5 bases unmatched. The CDR3 totals 14 residues. CDR3 DNA sequence: TGTGCCAGCAGGGAAAGCGGGGACTCCTACGAGCAGTACTTC. Residues: CASRESGDSYEQYF.

The chain uses TRBV2 and TRBJ2-1, with D tentatively TRBD2 (6 bases). Deletions cut 5 bases from V and 0 bases from J, with 11 bases between. The CDR3 is 15 residues long. Germline CDR1 reads SNHLY; CDR2 reads FYNNEI. The CDR3 protein is CASSTIGGSYNEQFF. In DNA, the CDR3 is TGTGCCAGCAGTACCATCGGGGGCTCCTACAATGAGCAGTTCTTC.

This clone was counted a single time. The chain recombines TRBV6-5 with TRBJ2-5, with TRBD1 as a possible D gene (7 bases). Trimming took 6 bases from V and 1 from J, leaving 15 bases between them. The germline V gene encodes CDR1 MNHEY and CDR2 SVGAGI. CDR3 size: 15 residues. In nucleotides, the CDR3 is TGTGCCAGCAGCTTCAGGGGGAGGCCCCAAGAGACCCAGTACTTC. Its translation is CASSFRGRPQETQYF.

The rearrangement uses TRBV11-2 and TRBJ2-1; 8 nucleotides agree with TRBD1. The CDR3 spans 13 residues. Germline V gene lookup returns CDR1 SGHAT and CDR2 FQNNGV. The J segment lost 4 bases and the V segment lost 5 bases, leaving 1 base of the junction unmatched. CDR3 coding DNA: TGTGCCAGCAGCGGGACAGGTTACAATGAGCAGTTCTTC. This translates into CASSGTGYNEQFF.

This chain links TRBV28 with TRBJ1-5; D remains unclear. Germline V gene data show CDR1 as MDHEN and CDR2 as SYDVKM. This CDR3 comprises 14 residues. Trimming removed 6 bases at V and 2 bases at J, with 11 bases between. CDR3 protein: CASRRVPGNQPQHF. In DNA form, the CDR3 reads TGTGCCAGCAGGAGGGTTCCGGGCAATCAGCCCCAGCATTTT.

J is TRBJ2-1 and V is TRBV6-4, with D perhaps TRBD2 (6 bases). Trimming left V 2 bases short and J 4 bases short, with 12 bases between. CDR3 size: 15 residues. Germline-derived CDR1 and CDR2 are MRHNA and SNTAGT. This chain's CDR3 is CASSDGVAEYNEQFF. CDR3 bases: TGTGCCAGCAGTGACGGGGTAGCGGAATACAATGAGCAGTTCTTC.

The rearrangement joins TRBV18 to TRBJ1-1; D is perhaps TRBD1 (5 bases). The CDR3 runs to 15 residues. Germline V gives CDR1 KGHSH, CDR2 LQKENI. Trimming took off 3 bases at V and 1 base at J, with 12 bases between the two ends. The DNA for the CDR3 is TGTGCCAGCTCACCTCGAGGAAGGGGGAACACTGAAGCTTTCTTT. Its protein is CASSPRGRGNTEAFF.

The rearrangement joins TRBV6-5 to TRBJ2-5; TRBD1 matches 7 bases. TRBJ2-7 matches the DNA end more closely, so the J call is doubtful. The germline V gene encodes CDR1 MNHEY and CDR2 SVGAGI. The CDR3 has 13 residues. In DNA form, the CDR3 reads TGTGCCAGCAGTCGGGACAGCACCTACGAGCAGTACTTC. Residues: CASSRDSTYEQYF.

CDR3 in amino acids: CASSLVASGSRGETQYF. The CDR3, as DNA: TGTGCCAGCAGCTTAGTGGCTAGCGGGAGCCGGGGGGAGACCCAGTACTTC. The chain is built from TRBV7-9 and TRBJ2-5; 10 bases line up with TRBD2. The V gene end was trimmed by 1 base and the J gene end by 5 bases; junction bases not matched to a gene: 10. The CDR3 loop spans 17 amino acids. CDR1 SEHNR and CDR2 FQNEAQ come from the germline V gene (reference sequence).

J is TRBJ2-7 and V is TRBV25-1; 11 bases agree with TRBD1. Losses at the gene ends were 5 bases for V and 1 base for J; bases not matched to a gene: 4. Germline V gene data show CDR1 as MGHDK and CDR2 as SYGVNS. The CDR3 extends over 15 amino acids. Written as DNA, the CDR3 is TGTGCCAGCAGTTCGGGGACAGGGGGGTCCTACGAGCAGTACTTC. Translating gives CASSSGTGGSYEQYF.

The V call is TRBV7-8, the J call TRBJ2-5; D is possibly TRBD1 (7 bases). The V end lost 5 bases, the J end lost 5 bases, and 18 bases lay between the germline ends. Germline CDR1 SGHVS, CDR2 FQNEAQ. This CDR3 is built from 15 residues. In DNA form, the CDR3 reads TGTGCCAGCAGCCATAGACAGGGTGCGGGGGAGACCCAGTACTTC. Protein sequence: CASSHRQGAGETQYF.

The rearrangement uses TRBV7-9 and TRBJ2-1, with 11 bases matching TRBD2. J gave up 6 bases and V 3 bases, and 10 bases lay outside the gene matches. The V gene's germline CDR1 is SEHNR and CDR2 FQNEAQ (reference sequence). The CDR3 is 17 residues long. CDR3 nucleotides: TGTGCCAGCAGCTTCGGTCTTAGCGGGAGGGCCGTCAATGAGCAGTTCTTC. Protein product: CASSFGLSGRAVNEQFF.

This clone was recorded a few times. The chain carries TRBV15 and TRBJ2-7; the D gene is possibly TRBD2 (5 bases). Trimming shortened V by 0 bases and J by 5 bases, and 11 bases separated the two germline ends. The CDR3 loop spans 14 amino acids. Germline-derived CDR1 and CDR2 are LNHNV and YYDKDF (reference sequence). Here the CDR3 DNA reads TGTGCCACCAGCAGAGAGAAGGGAGTCCACGAGCAGTACTTC. This gives the protein CATSREKGVHEQYF.

The gene calls are TRBV6-6 and TRBJ2-3, with 10 positions matching TRBD2. Per the germline V gene, CDR1 is MNHNY and CDR2 is SVGAGI (reference sequence). Trimming cost V 5 bases and J 0 bases; bases outside gene matches: 2. The CDR3 is made up of 15 amino acids. Here the CDR3 reads CASSLLAGSTDTQYF. Written as DNA, the CDR3 is TGTGCCAGCAGTCTACTAGCGGGAAGCACAGATACGCAGTATTTT.

Only a few counts were recorded for this clone. J is TRBJ1-1 and V is TRBV5-1; 8 nucleotides agree with TRBD1. Germline values: CDR1 SGHRS, CDR2 YFSETQ. With V trimmed by 4 bases and J by 4 bases, 6 bases remained unmatched. The CDR3 runs to 14 residues. The CDR3 region has the DNA TGCGCCAGCAGCATATCAGGGGGCGTCACTGAAGCTTTCTTT. The encoded protein is CASSISGGVTEAFF.

The chain is built from TRBV27 and TRBJ2-1; 7 nucleotides line up with TRBD1. The CDR3 consists of 17 residues. Germline V lookup: CDR1 MNHEY, CDR2 SMNVEV (reference sequence). V shed 8 bases and J 0 bases; nucleotides not matched to a gene: 13. In DNA form, the CDR3 reads TGTGCCAGCTTTCACCGGGACAGCAAACCCTCCTACAATGAGCAGTTCTTC. Its protein product is CASFHRDSKPSYNEQFF.

This chain links TRBV20-1 with TRBJ1-1, with 7 bases aligning to TRBD1. The CDR3 has 11 residues. V was clipped by 6 bases and J by 11 bases; unmatched bases: 9. The V gene's germline CDR1 is DFQATT and CDR2 SNEGSKA (reference sequence). The CDR3 DNA is TGCAGTGCCACGATCCAGGGGGACGCTTTCTTT. Translation gives CSATIQGDAFF.

In DNA, the CDR3 is TGTGCCAGCAGTCCTCCGGGGGGCTCTGGGGCCAACGTCCTGACTTTC. Protein sequence: CASSPPGGSGANVLTF. This chain uses TRBV7-9 with TRBJ2-6; 7 bases match TRBD2. The CDR3 covers 16 residues. Germline V gene data show CDR1 as SEHNR and CDR2 as FQNEAQ (reference sequence). V shed 6 bases and J 0 bases; nucleotides not matched to a gene: 5.

J is TRBJ1-4 and V is TRBV6-1; maybe TRBD1 (6 bases). The V gene lost 4 bases and the J gene lost 1 base, with 10 bases spanning the gap. The CDR3 extends over 15 amino acids. Germline V gives CDR1 MNHNS, CDR2 SASEGT. Here the CDR3 DNA reads TGTGCCAGCAGTGCATCACAGGGAACTAATGAAAAACTGTTTTTT. Amino acid sequence: CASSASQGTNEKLFF.

V gene TRBV19 combines with J gene TRBJ1-1; 7 positions match TRBD1. In germline, CDR1 is LNHDA, CDR2 SQIVND (reference sequence). V was pared by 1 base and J by 3 bases, with 2 bases of the junction left unmatched. This CDR3 has 14 amino acids. This CDR3 is CASSIAQGYTEAFF. The CDR3 nucleotides are TGTGCCAGTAGTATAGCACAGGGGTACACTGAAGCTTTCTTT.

In this sample, this clone turned up a few times. The CDR3 region has the DNA TGTGCCTGGAGTGTACAGGCTAACTATGGCTACACCTTC. It is translated as CAWSVQANYGYTF. V is TRBV30 and J is TRBJ1-2; D might be TRBD1 (5 bases). The CDR3 length is 13 residues. V was trimmed by 0 bases and J by 0 bases, leaving 5 bases between them. CDR1 GTSNPN and CDR2 SVGIG come from the germline V gene (reference sequence).

The V gene is TRBV5-1, the J gene TRBJ1-2; 7 bases match TRBD1. This CDR3 comprises 14 residues. Germline V gene sequence: CDR1 SGHRS, CDR2 YFSETQ. Germline trimming cut 0 bases from V and 5 bases from J; bases unmatched to any gene: 4. The CDR3 nucleotides read TGCGCCAGCAGCTTGGAAGGGACAGCGTATGGCTACACCTTC. It yields the protein CASSLEGTAYGYTF. The whole variable domain, filled in from reference TRBV5-1 and TRBJ1-2, reads KAGVTQTPRYLIKTRGQQVTLSCSPISGHRSVSWYQQTPGQGLQFLFEYFSETQRNKGNFPGRFSGRQFSNSRSEMNVSTLELGDSALYLCASSLEGTAYGYTFGSGTRLTVV.

The chain is built from TRBV6-1 and TRBJ1-1, with TRBD1 matching 8 bases. V was pared by 10 bases and J by 1 base, with 8 bases of the junction left unmatched. The CDR3 loop spans 14 amino acids. Germline CDR1 MNHNS, CDR2 SASEGT. This chain's CDR3 is CATRRQGPNTEAFF. CDR3 nucleotides: TGTGCCACCCGACGACAGGGGCCGAACACTGAAGCTTTCTTT.

This clone was counted only a few times. The chain is built from TRBV23-1 and TRBJ1-1, with 10 bases that match TRBD1. TRBV23-1 is treated as an ORF (open reading frame) with a function not yet certain. The length of the CDR3 is 13 residues. V dropped 9 bases and J dropped 12; count of bases not matched to a gene: 13. The CDR3 is CARWDRGLVGPFF. DNA of the CDR3: TGCGCCAGATGGGACAGGGGACTTGTTGGCCCTTTCTTT.

This rearrangement joins TRBV6-1 to TRBJ2-7, with a tentative D call TRBD2 (5 bases). The V gene lost 4 bases and the J gene lost 0 bases, with 7 bases spanning the gap. Germline V lookup: CDR1 MNHNS, CDR2 SASEGT. The CDR3 spans 13 residues. The CDR3 DNA is TGTGCCAGCAGTGCCGGACTCTCCTACGAGCAGTACTTC. Translating it yields CASSAGLSYEQYF.

V gene TRBV7-6 combines with J gene TRBJ1-1; maybe TRBD1 (6 bases). V was trimmed by 4 bases and J by 0 bases, leaving 15 bases between them. Germline V gene sequence: CDR1 SGHVS, CDR2 FNYEAQ. This CDR3 has 16 residues. DNA for the CDR3: TGTGCCAGCAGCTCTTGGGACATTGGTCTGAACACTGAAGCTTTCTTT. Its protein product is CASSSWDIGLNTEAFF.

V gene TRBV2 combines with J gene TRBJ2-1, with a weak D call TRBD1 (6 bases). This CDR3 has 13 residues. Germline-derived CDR1 and CDR2 are SNHLY and FYNNEI. Trimming took off 8 bases at V and 4 bases at J, with 12 bases between the two ends. As DNA, the CDR3 is TGTGCCAGCTTGACAGGTTCGTACAATGAGCAGTTCTTC. Amino acid sequence: CASLTGSYNEQFF.

V and J are TRBV5-1 and TRBJ2-5; a weak D match, TRBD2 (6 bases). The DNA end lines up better with TRBJ2-7; the J call may be wrong. This CDR3 is 13 amino acids long. Germline V CDR1 and CDR2: SGHRS, YFSETQ. CDR3 bases: TGCGCCAGCAGCTTGGTAGGAGGGCCCGAGCAGTACTTC. This encodes CASSLVGGPEQYF.